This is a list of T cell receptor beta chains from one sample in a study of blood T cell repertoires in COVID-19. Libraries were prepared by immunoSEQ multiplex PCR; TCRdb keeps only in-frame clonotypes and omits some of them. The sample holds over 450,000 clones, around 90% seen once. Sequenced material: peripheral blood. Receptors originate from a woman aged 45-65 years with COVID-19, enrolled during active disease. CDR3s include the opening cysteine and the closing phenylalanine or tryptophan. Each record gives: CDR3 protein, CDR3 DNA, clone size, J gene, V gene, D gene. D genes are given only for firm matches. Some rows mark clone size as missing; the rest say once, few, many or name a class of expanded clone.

CDR3: CASSIDLSDGSGGDTQYF; DNA: TGTGCCAGTAGTATAGATCTATCGGATGGTAGCGGGGGAGATACGCAGTATTTT; size: few; J: TRBJ2-3; V: TRBV19; D: TRBD2
CDR3: CSARQGGKAGELFF; DNA: TGCAGCGCTCGGCAAGGGGGAAAGGCCGGGGAGCTGTTTTTT; size: NA; J: TRBJ2-2; V: TRBV29-1; D: NA
CDR3: CAISEGEDEQFF; DNA: TGTGCCATCAGTGAGGGGGAGGATGAGCAGTTCTTC; size: NA; J: TRBJ2-1; V: TRBV10-3; D: NA
CDR3: CASSLDRSSAETQYF; DNA: TGTGCCAGCAGCTTAGACCGGAGTAGCGCAGAGACCCAGTACTTC; size: NA; J: TRBJ2-5; V: TRBV7-2; D: NA
CDR3: CASSSYRDVKQYF; DNA: TGTGCCAGCAGCTCCTACAGGGACGTTAAGCAGTACTTC; size: NA; J: TRBJ2-7; V: TRBV5-4; D: NA
CDR3: CSGGRTGSTGELFF; DNA: TGCAGCGGAGGGAGGACAGGGAGTACCGGGGAGCTGTTTTTT; size: NA; J: TRBJ2-2; V: TRBV29-1; D: TRBD1
CDR3: CATSQYTGELFF; DNA: TGTGCCACCAGCCAATACACCGGGGAGCTGTTTTTT; size: NA; J: TRBJ2-2; V: TRBV24-1; D: NA
CDR3: CASSLVREGYTF; DNA: TGTGCCAGCAGCTTAGTCCGGGAGGGCTACACCTTC; size: NA; J: TRBJ1-2; V: TRBV7-2; D: NA
CDR3: CASQLSGANVLTF; DNA: TGTGCCAGCCAATTGTCCGGGGCCAACGTCCTGACTTTC; size: once; J: TRBJ2-6; V: TRBV6-5; D: NA
CDR3: CAIGLSGSTDTQYF; DNA: TGTGCCATCGGATTAAGCGGTAGCACAGATACGCAGTATTTT; size: NA; J: TRBJ2-3; V: TRBV10-3; D: NA
CDR3: CASSGTGDSYEQYF; DNA: TGTGCCAGCAGCGGGACAGGGGACTCCTACGAGCAGTACTTC; size: NA; J: TRBJ2-7; V: TRBV9; D: TRBD1
CDR3: CASADSHSGNTIYF; DNA: TGTGCCTCCGCCGACAGTCACTCTGGAAACACCATATATTTT; size: NA; J: TRBJ1-3; V: TRBV28; D: NA
CDR3: CASSPRGLGGEETQYF; DNA: TGCGCCAGCAGCCCGAGGGGGTTAGGGGGCGAAGAGACCCAGTACTTC; size: NA; J: TRBJ2-5; V: TRBV5-1; D: TRBD1
CDR3: CASTPRRGPSGNTIYF; DNA: TGTGCCTCGACCCCCCGCCGGGGTCCTTCTGGAAACACCATATATTTT; size: NA; J: TRBJ1-3; V: TRBV5-8; D: NA
CDR3: CASSVGTEGEQFF; DNA: TGTGCCAGCAGCGTAGGGACAGAGGGTGAGCAGTTCTTC; size: NA; J: TRBJ2-1; V: TRBV9; D: NA
CDR3: CATSDPKQSTGFYEQYF; DNA: TGTGCCACCAGTGATCCCAAACAATCAACAGGGTTCTACGAGCAGTACTTC; size: NA; J: TRBJ2-7; V: TRBV24-1; D: NA
CDR3: CSVTRGHVNNEQFF; DNA: TGCAGCGTGACCAGGGGGCACGTCAACAATGAGCAGTTCTTC; size: NA; J: TRBJ2-1; V: TRBV29-1; D: TRBD1
CDR3: CASSLDPKRYEQYF; DNA: TGTGCCAGCAGCTTGGATCCGAAGCGGTACGAGCAGTACTTC; size: few; J: TRBJ2-7; V: TRBV5-6; D: NA
CDR3: CSVEGRGSTGELFF; DNA: TGCAGCGTTGAGGGCAGGGGAAGCACCGGGGAGCTGTTTTTT; size: NA; J: TRBJ2-2; V: TRBV29-1; D: NA
CDR3: CASSPGGQPNQPQHF; DNA: TGCGCCAGCAGTCCTGGGGGACAGCCCAATCAGCCCCAGCATTTT; size: NA; J: TRBJ1-5; V: TRBV23-1; D: TRBD1
CDR3: CASSQVGIQGTNEKLFF; DNA: TGTGCCAGCAGCCAAGTTGGAATTCAGGGGACGAATGAAAAACTGTTTTTT; size: NA; J: TRBJ1-4; V: TRBV4-2; D: NA
CDR3: CASAGGRSYEQYF; DNA: TGTGCCAGCGCAGGGGGTCGCTCCTACGAGCAGTACTTC; size: NA; J: TRBJ2-7; V: TRBV12-3/TRBV12-4; D: TRBD1
CDR3: CASSIRQSGANVLTF; DNA: TGTGCCAGCAGCATTCGACAGTCTGGGGCCAACGTCCTGACTTTC; size: few; J: TRBJ2-6; V: TRBV7-3; D: NA
CDR3: CARPIVEECGGDRMNTEAFF; DNA: TGTGCAAGACCTATTGTGGAGGAATGCGGAGGGGATCGGATGAACACTGAAGCTTTCTTT; size: NA; J: TRBJ1-1; V: TRBV12-2; D: NA
CDR3: CASRSSAGGIEQFF; DNA: TGCGCCAGCAGGTCCTCAGCGGGGGGTATTGAGCAGTTCTTC; size: NA; J: TRBJ2-1; V: TRBV10-2; D: TRBD2
CDR3: CASSRKELVAGELFF; DNA: TGTGCCAGCTCAAGAAAGGAGCTAGTCGCCGGGGAGCTGTTTTTT; size: few; J: TRBJ2-2; V: TRBV25-1; D: NA
CDR3: CSFRDSNEKLFF; DNA: TGCAGCTTCCGGGACAGCAATGAAAAACTGTTTTTT; size: NA; J: TRBJ1-4; V: TRBV29-1; D: TRBD1
CDR3: CATSRETGYRHTQYF; DNA: TGTGCCACCAGCAGAGAAACCGGTTACAGACATACGCAGTATTTT; size: NA; J: TRBJ2-3; V: TRBV15; D: NA
CDR3: CATSDRRQGSNQPQHF; DNA: TGTGCCACCAGTGACAGACGACAGGGGAGCAATCAGCCCCAGCATTTT; size: NA; J: TRBJ1-5; V: TRBV24-1; D: TRBD1
CDR3: CASSPSSEAEAFF; DNA: TGTGCCAGCAGCCCGTCGAGCGAAGCTGAAGCTTTCTTT; size: NA; J: TRBJ1-1; V: TRBV3-1/TRBV3-2; D: NA
CDR3: CASSPSQINTEAFF; DNA: TGTGCCAGCTCACCATCACAGATAAACACTGAAGCTTTCTTT; size: NA; J: TRBJ1-1; V: TRBV18; D: NA
CDR3: CASSPPSVGRNYGYTF; DNA: TGTGCCAGCAGTCCCCCCTCGGTGGGCAGGAACTATGGCTACACCTTC; size: NA; J: TRBJ1-2; V: TRBV6-4; D: NA
CDR3: CASSQNRDNYGYTF; DNA: TGTGCCAGCAGCCAGAACAGGGATAACTATGGCTACACCTTC; size: NA; J: TRBJ1-2; V: TRBV3-1/TRBV3-2; D: NA
CDR3: CASGLTGHGAEAFF; DNA: TGTGCCAGCGGCCTGACAGGCCACGGGGCTGAAGCTTTCTTT; size: NA; J: TRBJ1-1; V: TRBV19; D: NA
CDR3: CASSDSAGSQSEAFF; DNA: TGTGCCAGCAGTGACTCGGCAGGGTCCCAATCGGAAGCTTTCTTT; size: NA; J: TRBJ1-1; V: TRBV6-4; D: NA
CDR3: CAWSAGSGASDTQYF; DNA: TGTGCCTGGAGTGCGGGGAGCGGGGCATCAGATACGCAGTATTTT; size: NA; J: TRBJ2-3; V: TRBV30; D: TRBD2
CDR3: CAISDPLSRGSSYEQYF; DNA: TGTGCCATCAGTGACCCCTTAAGCAGGGGGTCCTCCTACGAGCAGTACTTC; size: NA; J: TRBJ2-7; V: TRBV10-3; D: TRBD1
CDR3: CASSLLRNEGSPLHF; DNA: TGTGCCAGCAGCTTACTCAGAAACGAGGGTTCACCCCTCCACTTT; size: NA; J: TRBJ1-6; V: TRBV7-9; D: NA
CDR3: CASSTFGLNTEAFF; DNA: TGCGCCAGCAGCACCTTTGGGCTGAACACTGAAGCTTTCTTT; size: NA; J: TRBJ1-1; V: TRBV5-1; D: NA
CDR3: CATGTAYEQYF; DNA: TGTGCCACCGGGACAGCCTACGAGCAGTACTTC; size: NA; J: TRBJ2-7; V: TRBV15; D: TRBD1
CDR3: CASSITGNPGANVLTF; DNA: TGTGCCAGCAGTATTACAGGGAATCCTGGGGCCAACGTCCTGACTTTC; size: NA; J: TRBJ2-6; V: TRBV6-6; D: NA
CDR3: CASSFRQGRNNEQFF; DNA: TGCGCCAGCAGCTTCCGGCAGGGCCGAAACAATGAGCAGTTCTTC; size: NA; J: TRBJ2-1; V: TRBV5-1; D: NA
CDR3: CARMSGDTYEQYF; DNA: TGCGCCAGGATGAGCGGGGATACCTACGAGCAGTACTTC; size: NA; J: TRBJ2-7; V: TRBV5-1; D: TRBD2
CDR3: CASSLNTPGDPQPQHF; DNA: TGTGCCAGCAGCCTAAACACGCCGGGGGACCCTCAGCCCCAGCATTTT; size: NA; J: TRBJ1-5; V: TRBV11-2; D: NA
CDR3: CASNTGTGLHEQFF; DNA: TGTGCCAGCAACACCGGGACAGGGTTGCATGAGCAGTTCTTC; size: few; J: TRBJ2-1; V: TRBV3-1/TRBV3-2; D: TRBD1
CDR3: CASSFPQGNRFYNEQFF; DNA: TGTGCCAGCAGTTTCCCCCAAGGGAACAGGTTCTACAATGAGCAGTTCTTC; size: NA; J: TRBJ2-1; V: TRBV28; D: NA
CDR3: CASSYLAGVNEQFF; DNA: TGTGCCAGCAGTTATTTGGCCGGGGTGAATGAGCAGTTCTTC; size: NA; J: TRBJ2-1; V: TRBV6-5; D: NA
CDR3: CASFGTASYEQYF; DNA: TGTGCCAGCTTCGGGACAGCGTCCTACGAGCAGTACTTC; size: NA; J: TRBJ2-7; V: TRBV6-5; D: TRBD1
CDR3: CASSSRQVVDTEAFF; DNA: TGCGCCAGCAGCTCACGACAGGTGGTAGACACTGAAGCTTTCTTT; size: NA; J: TRBJ1-1; V: TRBV4-1; D: NA
CDR3: CASSLAGTGFETQYF; DNA: TGCGCCAGCAGCTTGGCCGGGACAGGGTTTGAGACCCAGTACTTC; size: NA; J: TRBJ2-5; V: TRBV5-1; D: TRBD1
CDR3: CASSQEEVIDYGYTF; DNA: TGCGCCAGCAGCCAAGAAGAGGTCATAGACTATGGCTACACCTTC; size: NA; J: TRBJ1-2; V: TRBV4-1; D: NA
CDR3: CATSRVESQGGTEAFF; DNA: TGTGCCACCAGCAGAGTAGAATCTCAGGGGGGCACTGAAGCTTTCTTT; size: NA; J: TRBJ1-1; V: TRBV15; D: TRBD1